What follows are 4 T cell receptor beta chains derived from one specimen sequenced in a study of T cell responses to AZD1222 COVID-19 vaccine. Sequencing was performed with immunoSEQ multiplex PCR; in TCRdb, only in-frame clones are kept and a portion is missing. The table shows more than 100,000 clones, with approximately 88% occurring only once. The sequencing here drew on peripheral blood, taken on day 0 of AZD1222 vaccination. The receptor source for this set is an adult in good health.

The chain joins TRBV6-1 to TRBJ2-7, with 8 bases lining up with TRBD1. Germline assignment: CDR1 MNHNS and CDR2 SASEGT. The CDR3 contains 15 residues. The junction had 6 bases not matched to a gene; V was cut back by 2 bases and J by 3 bases. The CDR3 loop is CASSEYDRGYYEQYF. The CDR3 DNA sequence: TGTGCCAGCAGTGAATACGACAGGGGTTACTACGAGCAGTACTTC.

This sequence joins TRBV12-3 or TRBV12-4 and TRBJ1-4; TRBD1 is a possible D gene (5 bases). V lost 6 bases, J lost 8 bases, and 10 bases lay in between. This CDR3 has 12 amino acids. This CDR3 is CASSLRQEKLFF. The DNA for the CDR3 is TGTGCCAGCAGCCTACGACAGGAAAAACTGTTTTTT.

The CDR3 sequence: CASSYSRGRQPQHF. In DNA, the CDR3 is TGTGCCAGCAGTTACTCTAGGGGTCGGCAGCCCCAGCATTTT. The V and J genes are TRBV6-5 and TRBJ1-5, with D perhaps TRBD1 (5 bases). The V gene's germline CDR1 is MNHEY and CDR2 SVGAGI. V was pared by 0 bases and J by 7 bases, with 10 bases between. This CDR3 comprises 14 residues.

Remarks on this clone: Other DNA sequences from this sample encode an identical CDR3 as well. The chain uses TRBV9 and TRBJ1-3, with D uncertain. This CDR3 spans 13 amino acids. The V end was cut by 0 bases, the J end by 4 bases, with 5 bases between. Germline-derived CDR1 and CDR2 are SGDLS and YYNGEE. This CDR3 reads CASSVGSGNTIYF. The CDR3 DNA is TGTGCCAGCAGCGTAGGTTCCGGAAACACCATATATTTT.